This TCR beta chain comes out of a study of blood T cell repertoires in COVID-19. Allocation to cohorts depended on clinical history reported by the participants. Method: immunoSEQ multiplex PCR; TCRdb's copy keeps in-frame clones and lacks some. This sample has approximately 160,000 clones, with 80% found just once. The CDR3 totals 13 residues. The V end was cut by 0 bases, the J end by 10 bases, with 8 bases between. Germline V CDR1 and CDR2: SGDLS, YYNGEE. The J gene is TRBJ1-6, the V gene TRBV9; a weak D match, TRBD1 (6 bases). Sequencing was performed on PBMCs or T cells enriched from blood (not recorded which). The clonotype was recovered from a man between 35 and 55 years old who had recovered from COVID-19. The CDR3 nucleotides read TGTGCCAGCAGCGTAGTAGGGGGATCACCCCTCCACTTT. Translation: CASSVVGGSPLHF. Filled out from reference TRBV9 and TRBJ1-6, the complete variable domain reads DSGVTQTPKHLITATGQRVTLRCSPRSGDLSVYWYQQSLDQGLQFLIQYYNGEERAKGNILERFSAQQFPDLHSELNLSSLELGDSALYFCASSVVGGSPLHFGNGTRLTVT.